This T cell receptor (beta chain) appears in the sequencing data of a study of shared clonotypes between healthy human individuals. The CDR3 has 17 amino acids. With 7 bases clipped from V and 5 bases from J, the junction kept 15 bases outside the gene matches. The germline CDR1 and CDR2 sequences are LNHDA and SQIVND (reference sequence). Data came from immunoSEQ multiplex PCR; TCRdb stores just in-frame clones and leaves some out. The profile shows millions of clones, 85% to 95% of them singletons. Naive CD8 cells lacked CD45RO and underwent positive selection for CCR7, leaving out terminally differentiated effector memory CD45RA+ cells. Everyone who donated was a Caucasian adult who lived in Nashville, Tennessee. Study-level findings and limits: Researchers found naive subsets generally carried larger estimated richness than memory subsets.

This clone has just one count. Antigen unknown. The sample taken for sequencing was naive CD8+ T cells from PBMCs. The chain recombines TRBV19 with TRBJ2-1; 9 nucleotides line up with TRBD2. The sequence came from a man between 18 and 29 years old in good health. Some clones in this sample may be carry-over from other donors' samples. CDR3 amino acids: CASTGTVAGGGDNEQFF. The CDR3 DNA reads TGTGCCAGTACCGGGACAGTGGCGGGAGGGGGTGACAATGAGCAGTTCTTC.